The 16 T cell receptor beta chains given below trace back to one sample, sequenced in a study of shared clonotypes between healthy human individuals. The protocol was immunoSEQ multiplex PCR, while the TCRdb copy is restricted to in-frame clones and leaves out a portion. Of about a million clones listed, approximately 76% are singletons. Sequencing input: memory CD4+ T cells sorted from blood. Subset of the sample: CD45RA-negative fraction. These receptors were collected from a man in his late teens or twenties in good health.

The V and J genes are TRBV25-1 and TRBJ1-5; no clear D gene. Trimming left V 4 bases short and J 0 bases short, with 7 bases between. CDR1 is MGHDK, CDR2 SYGVNS, per germline. CDR3 length equals 14 residues. The CDR3 here is CASSGSYSNQPQHF. The CDR3 nucleotides are TGTGCCAGCAGTGGCAGCTATAGCAATCAGCCCCAGCATTTT. Looking up the rest from reference TRBV25-1 and TRBJ1-5 gives the full variable domain: EADIYQTPRYLVIGTGKKITLECSQTMGHDKMYWYQQDPGMELHLIHYSYGVNSTEKGDLSSESTVSRIRTEHFPLTLESARPSHTSQYLCASSGSYSNQPQHFGDGTRLSIL.

The chain couples TRBV28 to TRBJ1-2; 12 bases agree with TRBD1. CDR1 and CDR2 from the germline V gene are MDHEN and SYDVKM. The CDR3 is 15 amino acids. The V and J ends lost 6 bases and 4 bases, in that order; junction bases with no gene match: 6. The CDR3 spells CASRPGTGGGYGYTF. CDR3 coding DNA: TGTGCCAGCAGGCCAGGGACAGGGGGCGGCTATGGCTACACCTTC.

This clone was counted a single time. V and J are TRBV6-6 and TRBJ2-2, with D possibly being TRBD1 (7 bases). Trimming removed 2 bases from V and 3 bases from J, with 13 bases in between. Per germline, CDR1 MNHNY and CDR2 SVGAGI (reference sequence). The CDR3 runs to 16 residues. The CDR3 region has the DNA TGTGCCAGCAGTTACGGAGGGGGCATGGACACCGGGGAGCTGTTTTTT. Its translation: CASSYGGGMDTGELFF.

Remarks on this clone: Other DNA sequences in the same sample also yield this CDR3. The genes are TRBV5-1 and TRBJ2-7; D may match TRBD1 or TRBD2 (5 bases each). Trimming left V 4 bases short and J 2 bases short, with 13 bases between. In germline, CDR1 is SGHRS, CDR2 YFSETQ. This CDR3 spans 14 amino acids. The CDR3: CASSPGTSTYEQYF. In DNA, the CDR3 is TGCGCCAGCAGCCCGGGGACGAGTACCTACGAGCAGTACTTC.

The V call is TRBV11-3, the J call TRBJ2-1; possibly TRBD2 for D (6 bases). Per the germline V gene, CDR1 is SGHNT and CDR2 is YENEEA. The CDR3 sequence is 14 residues long. V shed 5 bases and J shed 10 bases, with 18 bases lying between them. The chain's CDR3 is CASSVSSEFGEQFF. The CDR3 region has the DNA TGTGCCAGCAGCGTGTCTAGCGAATTCGGGGAGCAGTTCTTC. The full variable domain, with the rest looked up from reference TRBV11-3 and TRBJ2-1, is EAGVVQSPRYKIIEKKQPVAFWCNPISGHNTLYWYLQNLGQGPELLIRYENEEAVDDSQLPKDRFSAERLKGVDSTLKIQPAELGDSAVYLCASSVSSEFGEQFFGPGTRLTVL.

The chain has TRBV30 and TRBJ1-4, with no clear D. This CDR3 has 13 amino acids. The germline V and J ends were trimmed by 4 bases and 4 bases, with 10 bases remaining between them. Germline V gene lookup returns CDR1 GTSNPN and CDR2 SVGIG (reference sequence). CDR3 protein: CAWKGRDNEKLFF. In DNA form, the CDR3 reads TGTGCCTGGAAGGGCAGAGATAATGAAAAACTGTTTTTT.

This clone was seen more than once but under ten times. The rearrangement joins TRBV7-2 to TRBJ2-7; TRBD2 agrees at 8 bases. J was trimmed by 7 bases and V by 4 bases; bases with no gene match: 9. CDR3 length equals 14 residues. The germline CDR1 and CDR2 sequences are SGHTA and FQGNSA. The CDR3 DNA is TGTGCCAGCAGCTCCGGACTAGCATCGACGGAGCAGTACTTC. It yields the protein CASSSGLASTEQYF.

The gene calls are TRBV6-5 and TRBJ1-2; D gene uncertain. The CDR3 is 13 amino acids. V lost 2 bases to trimming and J lost 0 bases, with 4 bases between them. CDR1 and CDR2 (germline): MNHEY, SVGAGI. DNA of the CDR3: TGTGCCAGCAGTTACAGCGCTAACTATGGCTACACCTTC. It yields the protein CASSYSANYGYTF.

The rearrangement uses TRBV10-3 and TRBJ2-7, with TRBD2 matching over 8 bases. This CDR3 has 15 residues. From germline, CDR1 is ENHRY and CDR2 SYGVKD. With 2 bases clipped from V and 5 bases from J, the junction kept 8 bases outside the gene matches. CDR3 residues: CAISEVAGGGDEQYF. The CDR3 DNA sequence: TGTGCCATCAGTGAGGTTGCGGGAGGTGGCGACGAGCAGTACTTC.

This clone was recorded only once. This chain uses TRBV19 with TRBJ1-6; D is possibly TRBD1 (6 bases). Per germline, CDR1 LNHDA and CDR2 SQIVND (reference sequence). The CDR3 is 15 residues long. Trimming cost V 7 bases and J 7 bases, with 17 bases left between them. The CDR3 sequence: CASTTGMVVNSPLHF. For the CDR3, the DNA is TGTGCCAGTACTACAGGGATGGTGGTGAATTCACCCCTCCACTTT.

CDR3 amino acids: CASSLQGRGNTGELFF. The CDR3, as DNA: TGTGCCAGCAGCTTACAGGGGAGGGGGAACACCGGGGAGCTGTTTTTT. V and J are TRBV7-8 and TRBJ2-2; D possibly corresponds to TRBD2 (7 bases). Trimming left V 2 bases short and J 1 base short, with 11 bases between. The CDR3 extends over 16 amino acids. CDR1 and CDR2 from the germline V gene are SGHVS and FQNEAQ.

Comment on this clone: At the DNA level, this CDR3 is encoded by other sequences in the same sample as well. The gene calls are TRBV5-1 and TRBJ1-2; TRBD1 is a possible D gene (5 bases). This CDR3 is built from 12 residues. V dropped 0 bases and J dropped 8 bases, with 8 bases sitting between them. Germline V gives CDR1 SGHRS, CDR2 YFSETQ. The CDR3 loop reads CASSLARDGYTF. The DNA of the CDR3 is TGCGCCAGCAGCTTGGCCAGGGACGGCTACACCTTC.

This sequence joins TRBV7-2 and TRBJ2-7; D is uncertain. Germline CDR1 reads SGHTA; CDR2 reads FQGNSA. The germline V and J ends were trimmed by 3 bases and 6 bases, with 15 bases remaining between them. The CDR3 totals 14 residues. DNA for the CDR3: TGTGCCAGCAGCTTGGACGACAAGGCCGGCGAGCAGTACTTC. It yields the protein CASSLDDKAGEQYF.

The CDR3 nucleotides read TGTGCCAGCAATTCAGGAGCCGGGGAGCTGTTTTTT. Amino acid sequence: CASNSGAGELFF. The chain is built from TRBV2 and TRBJ2-2; no reliable D call. Trimming removed 7 bases at V and 6 bases at J, with 9 bases between. Germline V lookup: CDR1 SNHLY, CDR2 FYNNEI. The CDR3 covers 12 residues.

As concerns this clone: A junction boundary mismatches the germline segment, possibly from a read error. The rearrangement links TRBV29-1 to TRBJ2-7; D may match TRBD1 or TRBD2 (5 bases each). CDR1 and CDR2 (germline): SQVTM, ANQGSEA. The CDR3 totals 11 residues. The chain's CDR3 is CSVIYRDQALF. CDR3 sequence (DNA): TGCAGCGTTATATACCGGGACCAAGCCCTCTTC.

The chain couples TRBV6-6 to TRBJ1-1; 10 nucleotides agree with TRBD1. From germline, CDR1 is MNHNY and CDR2 SVGAGI (reference sequence). J was trimmed by 1 base and V by 6 bases; bases with no gene match: 5. CDR3 length: 15 residues. The CDR3 here is CASSHRDRGNTEAFF. CDR3 bases: TGTGCCAGCAGCCACCGGGACAGGGGGAACACTGAAGCTTTCTTT.